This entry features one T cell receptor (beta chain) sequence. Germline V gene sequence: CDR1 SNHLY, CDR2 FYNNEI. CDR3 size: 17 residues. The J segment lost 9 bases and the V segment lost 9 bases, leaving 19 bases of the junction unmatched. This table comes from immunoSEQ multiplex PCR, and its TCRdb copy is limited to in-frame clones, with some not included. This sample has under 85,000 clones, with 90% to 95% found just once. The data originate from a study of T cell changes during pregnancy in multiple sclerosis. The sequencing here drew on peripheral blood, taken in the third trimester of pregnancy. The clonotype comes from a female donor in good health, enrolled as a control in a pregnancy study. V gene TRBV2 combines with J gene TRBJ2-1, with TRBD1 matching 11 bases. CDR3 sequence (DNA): TGTGCCAGTGGACTTTCTAATGGACAGGGGGCTTCGGGTGAGCAGTTCTTC. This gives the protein CASGLSNGQGASGEQFF.